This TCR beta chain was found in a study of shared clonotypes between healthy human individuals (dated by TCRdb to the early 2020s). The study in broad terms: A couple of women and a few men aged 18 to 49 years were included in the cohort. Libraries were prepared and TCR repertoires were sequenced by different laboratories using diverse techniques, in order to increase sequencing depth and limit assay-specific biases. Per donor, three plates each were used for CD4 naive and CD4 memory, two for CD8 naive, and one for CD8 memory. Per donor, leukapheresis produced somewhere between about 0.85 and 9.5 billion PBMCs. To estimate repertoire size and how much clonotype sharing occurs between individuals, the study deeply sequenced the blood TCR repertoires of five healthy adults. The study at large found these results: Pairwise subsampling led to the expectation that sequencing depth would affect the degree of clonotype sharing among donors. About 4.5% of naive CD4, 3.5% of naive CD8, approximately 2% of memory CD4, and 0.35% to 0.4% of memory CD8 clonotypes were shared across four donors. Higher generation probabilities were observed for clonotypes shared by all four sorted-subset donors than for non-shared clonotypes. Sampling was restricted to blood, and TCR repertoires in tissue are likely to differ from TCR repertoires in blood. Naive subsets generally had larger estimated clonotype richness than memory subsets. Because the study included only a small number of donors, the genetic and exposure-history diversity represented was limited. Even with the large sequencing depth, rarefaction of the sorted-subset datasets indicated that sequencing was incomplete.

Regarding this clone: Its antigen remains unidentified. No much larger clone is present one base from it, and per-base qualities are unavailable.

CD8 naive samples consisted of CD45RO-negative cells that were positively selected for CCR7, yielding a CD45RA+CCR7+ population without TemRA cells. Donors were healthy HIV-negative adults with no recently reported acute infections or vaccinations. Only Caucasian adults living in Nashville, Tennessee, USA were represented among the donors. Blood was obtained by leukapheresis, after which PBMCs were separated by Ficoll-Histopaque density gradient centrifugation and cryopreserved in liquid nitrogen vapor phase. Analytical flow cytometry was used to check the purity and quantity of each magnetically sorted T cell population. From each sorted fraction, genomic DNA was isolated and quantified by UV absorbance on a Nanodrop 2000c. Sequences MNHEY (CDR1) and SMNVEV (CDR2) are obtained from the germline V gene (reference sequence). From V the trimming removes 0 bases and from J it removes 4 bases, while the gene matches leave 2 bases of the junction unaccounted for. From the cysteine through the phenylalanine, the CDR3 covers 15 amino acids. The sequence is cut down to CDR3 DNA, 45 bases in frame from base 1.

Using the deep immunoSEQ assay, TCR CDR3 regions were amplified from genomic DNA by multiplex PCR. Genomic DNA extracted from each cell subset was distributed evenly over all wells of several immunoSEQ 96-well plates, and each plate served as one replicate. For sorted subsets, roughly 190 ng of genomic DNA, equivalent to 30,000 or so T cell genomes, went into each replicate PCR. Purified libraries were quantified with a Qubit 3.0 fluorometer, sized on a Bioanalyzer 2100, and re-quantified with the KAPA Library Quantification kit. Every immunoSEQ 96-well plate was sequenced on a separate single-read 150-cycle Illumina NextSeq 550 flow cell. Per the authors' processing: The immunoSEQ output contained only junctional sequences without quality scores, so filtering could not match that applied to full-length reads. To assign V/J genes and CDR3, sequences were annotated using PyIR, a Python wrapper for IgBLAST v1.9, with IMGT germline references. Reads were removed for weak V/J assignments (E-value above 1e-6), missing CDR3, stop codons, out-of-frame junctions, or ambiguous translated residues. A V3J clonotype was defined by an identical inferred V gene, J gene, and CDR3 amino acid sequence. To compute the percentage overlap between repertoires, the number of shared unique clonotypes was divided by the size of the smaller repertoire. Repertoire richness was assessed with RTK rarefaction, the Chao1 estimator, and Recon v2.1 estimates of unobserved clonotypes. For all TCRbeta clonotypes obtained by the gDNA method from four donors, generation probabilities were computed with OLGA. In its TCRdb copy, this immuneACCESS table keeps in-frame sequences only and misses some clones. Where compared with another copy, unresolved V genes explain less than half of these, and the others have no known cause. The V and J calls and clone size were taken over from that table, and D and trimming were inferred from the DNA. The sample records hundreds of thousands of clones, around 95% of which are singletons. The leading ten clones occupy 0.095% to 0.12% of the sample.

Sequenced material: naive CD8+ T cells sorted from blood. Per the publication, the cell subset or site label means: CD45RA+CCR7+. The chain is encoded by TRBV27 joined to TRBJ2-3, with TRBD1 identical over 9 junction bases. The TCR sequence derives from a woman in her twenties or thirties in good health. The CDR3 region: CASSLSRTGADTQYF. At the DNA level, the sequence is TGTGCCAGCAGTTTATCCAGGACAGGGGCAGATACGCAGTATTTT.